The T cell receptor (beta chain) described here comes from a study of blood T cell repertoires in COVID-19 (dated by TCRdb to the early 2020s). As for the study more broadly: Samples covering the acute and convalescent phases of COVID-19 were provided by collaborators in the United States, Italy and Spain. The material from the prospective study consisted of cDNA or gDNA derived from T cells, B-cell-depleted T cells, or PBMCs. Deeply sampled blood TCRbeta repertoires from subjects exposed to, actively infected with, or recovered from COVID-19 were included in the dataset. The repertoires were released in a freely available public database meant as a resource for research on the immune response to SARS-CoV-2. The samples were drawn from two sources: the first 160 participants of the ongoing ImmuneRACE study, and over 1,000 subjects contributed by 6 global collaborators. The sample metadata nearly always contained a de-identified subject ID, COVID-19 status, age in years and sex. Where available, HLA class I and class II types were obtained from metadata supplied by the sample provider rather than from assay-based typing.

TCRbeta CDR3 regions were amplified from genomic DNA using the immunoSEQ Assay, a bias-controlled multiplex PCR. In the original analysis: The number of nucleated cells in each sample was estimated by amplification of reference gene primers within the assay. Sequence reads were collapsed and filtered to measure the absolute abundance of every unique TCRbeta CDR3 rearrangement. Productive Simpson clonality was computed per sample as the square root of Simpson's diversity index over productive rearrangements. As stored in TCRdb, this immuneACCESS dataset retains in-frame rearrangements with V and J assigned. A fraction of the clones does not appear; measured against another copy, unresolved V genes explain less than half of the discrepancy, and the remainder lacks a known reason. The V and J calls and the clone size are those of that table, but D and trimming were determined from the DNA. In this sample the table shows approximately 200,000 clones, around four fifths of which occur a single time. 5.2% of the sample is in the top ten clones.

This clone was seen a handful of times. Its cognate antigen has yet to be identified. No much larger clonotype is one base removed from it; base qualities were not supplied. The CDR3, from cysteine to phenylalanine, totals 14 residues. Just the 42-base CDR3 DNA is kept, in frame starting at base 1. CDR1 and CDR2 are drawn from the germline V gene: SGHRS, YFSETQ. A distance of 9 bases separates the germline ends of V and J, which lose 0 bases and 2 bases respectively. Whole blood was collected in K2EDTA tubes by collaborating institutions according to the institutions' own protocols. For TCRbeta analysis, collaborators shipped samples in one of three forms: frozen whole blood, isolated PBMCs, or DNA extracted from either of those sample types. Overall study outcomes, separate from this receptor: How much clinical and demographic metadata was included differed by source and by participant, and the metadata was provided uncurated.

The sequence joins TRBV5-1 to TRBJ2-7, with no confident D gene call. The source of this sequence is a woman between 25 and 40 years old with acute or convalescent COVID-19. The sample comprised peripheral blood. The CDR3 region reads CASSLGVTTYEQYF. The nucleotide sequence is TGCGCCAGCAGCTTGGGAGTCACTACCTACGAGCAGTACTTC. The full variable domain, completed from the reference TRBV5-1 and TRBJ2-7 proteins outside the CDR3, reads KAGVTQTPRYLIKTRGQQVTLSCSPISGHRSVSWYQQTPGQGLQFLFEYFSETQRNKGNFPGRFSGRQFSNSRSEMNVSTLELGDSALYLCASSLGVTTYEQYFGPGTRLTVT.